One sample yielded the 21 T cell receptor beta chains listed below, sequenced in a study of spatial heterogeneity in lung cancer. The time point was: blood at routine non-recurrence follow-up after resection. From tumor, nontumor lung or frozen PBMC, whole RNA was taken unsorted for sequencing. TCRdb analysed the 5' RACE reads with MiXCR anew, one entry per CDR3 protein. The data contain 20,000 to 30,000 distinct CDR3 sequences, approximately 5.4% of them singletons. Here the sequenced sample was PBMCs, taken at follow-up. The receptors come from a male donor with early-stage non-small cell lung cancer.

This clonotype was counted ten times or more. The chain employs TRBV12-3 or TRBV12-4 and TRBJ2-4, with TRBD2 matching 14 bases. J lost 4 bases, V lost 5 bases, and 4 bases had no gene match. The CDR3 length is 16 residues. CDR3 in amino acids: CASSPRTSGRKNIQYF. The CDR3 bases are TGTGCCAGCAGTCCCCGGACTAGCGGGAGGAAAAACATTCAGTACTTC.

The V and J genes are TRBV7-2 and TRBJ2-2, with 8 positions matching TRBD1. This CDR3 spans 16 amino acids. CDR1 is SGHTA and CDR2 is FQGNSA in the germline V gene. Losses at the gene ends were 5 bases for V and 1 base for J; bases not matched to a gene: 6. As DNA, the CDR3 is TGTGCCAGCAGCCAGATCGGGACAGGGAACACCGGGGAGCTGTTTTTT. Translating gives CASSQIGTGNTGELFF.

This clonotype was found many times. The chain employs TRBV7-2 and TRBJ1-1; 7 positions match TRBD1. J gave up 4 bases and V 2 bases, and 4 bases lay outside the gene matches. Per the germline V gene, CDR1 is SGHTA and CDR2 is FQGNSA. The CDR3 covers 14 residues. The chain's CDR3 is CASSLSRGGTEAFF. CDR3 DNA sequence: TGTGCCAGCAGCTTATCCAGGGGGGGCACTGAAGCTTTCTTT.

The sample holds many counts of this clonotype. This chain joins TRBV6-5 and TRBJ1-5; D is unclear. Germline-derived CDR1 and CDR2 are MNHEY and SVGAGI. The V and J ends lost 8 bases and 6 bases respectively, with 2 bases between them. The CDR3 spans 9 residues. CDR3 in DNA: TGTGCCAGCGGTCAGCCCCAGCATTTT. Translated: CASGQPQHF.

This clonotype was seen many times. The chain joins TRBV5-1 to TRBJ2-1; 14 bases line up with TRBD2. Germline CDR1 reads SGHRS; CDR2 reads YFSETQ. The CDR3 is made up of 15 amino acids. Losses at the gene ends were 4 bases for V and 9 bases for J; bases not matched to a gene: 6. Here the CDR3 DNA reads TGCGCCAGCAGCCCGGGACTAGCGGGAGTGCGTGAGCAGTTCTTC. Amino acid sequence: CASSPGLAGVREQFF.

CDR3 amino acids: CASSYSDGGEQFF. The CDR3 DNA reads TGTGCCAGCAGTTACTCGGACGGGGGTGAGCAGTTCTTC. V and J are TRBV6-2 or TRBV6-3 and TRBJ2-1; TRBD2 is a possible D gene (6 bases). CDR3 length: 13 amino acids. In germline, CDR1 is MNHEY, CDR2 SVGEGT. Between the trimmed V and J ends, which lost 0 bases and 9 bases, there was a span of 9 bases.

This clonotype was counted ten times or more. DNA of the CDR3: TGTGCCAGCAGCAGGGATTCCTCTGGGGCCAACGTCCTGACTTTC. This sequence encodes CASSRDSSGANVLTF. The J gene is TRBJ2-6, the V gene TRBV2; D possibly corresponds to TRBD1 (5 bases). V lost 6 bases, J lost 0 bases, and 9 bases lay in between. The CDR3 is made up of 15 amino acids. From germline, CDR1 is SNHLY and CDR2 FYNNEI.

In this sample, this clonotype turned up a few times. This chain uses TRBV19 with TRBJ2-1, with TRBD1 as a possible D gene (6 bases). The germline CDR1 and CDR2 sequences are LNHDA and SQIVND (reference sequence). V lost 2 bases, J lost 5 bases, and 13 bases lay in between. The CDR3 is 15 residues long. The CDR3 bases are TGTGCCAGTAGTATAATTCAGGGGCTAGACAATGAGCAGTTCTTC. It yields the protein CASSIIQGLDNEQFF.

The CDR3 reads CASSLGQGSRTGELFF. As DNA, the CDR3 is TGCGCCAGCAGCCTTGGACAGGGGTCTCGCACCGGGGAGCTGTTTTTT. V usage is TRBV5-1 and J usage is TRBJ2-2; 9 bases fit TRBD1. Trimming at V came to 4 bases and at J to 4 bases, leaving 8 bases not matched to a gene. CDR1 is SGHRS and CDR2 is YFSETQ in the germline V gene. CDR3 length equals 16 residues.

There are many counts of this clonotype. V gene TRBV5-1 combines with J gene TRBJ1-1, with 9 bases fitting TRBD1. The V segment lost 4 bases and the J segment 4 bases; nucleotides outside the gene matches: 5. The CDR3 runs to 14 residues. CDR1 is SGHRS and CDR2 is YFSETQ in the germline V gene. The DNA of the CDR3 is TGCGCCAGCAGCCGGGACAGGGTGGCCACTGAAGCTTTCTTT. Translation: CASSRDRVATEAFF.

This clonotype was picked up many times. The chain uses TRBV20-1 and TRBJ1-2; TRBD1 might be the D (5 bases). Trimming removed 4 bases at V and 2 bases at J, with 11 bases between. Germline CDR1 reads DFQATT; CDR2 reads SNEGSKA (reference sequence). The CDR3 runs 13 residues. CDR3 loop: CSANRGSNYGYTF. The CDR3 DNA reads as TGCAGTGCTAACCGGGGGAGCAACTATGGCTACACCTTC.

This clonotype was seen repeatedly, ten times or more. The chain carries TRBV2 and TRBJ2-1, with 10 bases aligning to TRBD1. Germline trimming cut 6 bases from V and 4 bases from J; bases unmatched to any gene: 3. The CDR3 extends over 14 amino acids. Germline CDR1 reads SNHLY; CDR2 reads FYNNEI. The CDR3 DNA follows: TGTGCCAGCAGATCGGGACAGGGGTACAATGAGCAGTTCTTC. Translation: CASRSGQGYNEQFF.

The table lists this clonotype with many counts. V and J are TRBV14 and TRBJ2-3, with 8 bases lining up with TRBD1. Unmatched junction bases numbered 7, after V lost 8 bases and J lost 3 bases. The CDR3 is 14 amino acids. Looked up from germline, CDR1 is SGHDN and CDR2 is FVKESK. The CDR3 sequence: CASSSTGGTDTQYF. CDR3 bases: TGTGCCAGCTCTTCCACAGGGGGAACAGATACGCAGTATTTT.

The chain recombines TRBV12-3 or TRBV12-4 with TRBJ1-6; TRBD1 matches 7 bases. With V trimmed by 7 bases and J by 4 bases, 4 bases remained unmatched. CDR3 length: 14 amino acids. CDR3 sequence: CASTQQGYNSPLHF. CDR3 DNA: TGTGCCAGCACCCAACAGGGGTATAATTCACCCCTCCACTTT.

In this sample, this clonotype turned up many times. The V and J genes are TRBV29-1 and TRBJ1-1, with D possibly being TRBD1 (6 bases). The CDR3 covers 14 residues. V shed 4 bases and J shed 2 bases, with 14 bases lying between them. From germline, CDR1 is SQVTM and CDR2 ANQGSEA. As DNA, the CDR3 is TGCAGCGTTGTTGCGACAGGTACTAACACTGAAGCTTTCTTT. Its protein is CSVVATGTNTEAFF.

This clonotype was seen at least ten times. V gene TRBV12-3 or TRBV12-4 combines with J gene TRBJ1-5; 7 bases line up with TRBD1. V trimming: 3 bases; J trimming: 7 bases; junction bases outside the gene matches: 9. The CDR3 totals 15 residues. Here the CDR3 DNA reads TGTGCCAGCAGTTTTTCAGGGGAAGGGGGCCAGCCCCAGCATTTT. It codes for CASSFSGEGGQPQHF.

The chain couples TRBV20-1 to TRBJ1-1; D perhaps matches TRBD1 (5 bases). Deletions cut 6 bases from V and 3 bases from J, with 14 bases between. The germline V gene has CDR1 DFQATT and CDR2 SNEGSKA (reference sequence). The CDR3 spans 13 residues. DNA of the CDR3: TGCAGTGCCATGGGGCCTGGGTACACTGAAGCTTTCTTT. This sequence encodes CSAMGPGYTEAFF.

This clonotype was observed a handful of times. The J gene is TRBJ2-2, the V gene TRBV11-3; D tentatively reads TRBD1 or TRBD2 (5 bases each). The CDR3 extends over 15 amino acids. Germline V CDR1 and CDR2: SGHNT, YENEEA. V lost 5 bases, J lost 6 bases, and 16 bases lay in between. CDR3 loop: CASSNEGRSPGELFF. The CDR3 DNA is TGTGCCAGCAGCAACGAGGGACGCTCCCCCGGGGAGCTGTTTTTT.

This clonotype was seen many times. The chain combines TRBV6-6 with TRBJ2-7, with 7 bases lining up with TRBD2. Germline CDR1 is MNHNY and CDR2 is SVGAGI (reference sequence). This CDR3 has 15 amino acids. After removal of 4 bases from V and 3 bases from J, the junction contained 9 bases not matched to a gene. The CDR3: CASSSRAGVVYEQYF. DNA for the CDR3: TGTGCCAGCAGTTCGCGTGCGGGGGTCGTCTACGAGCAGTACTTC.

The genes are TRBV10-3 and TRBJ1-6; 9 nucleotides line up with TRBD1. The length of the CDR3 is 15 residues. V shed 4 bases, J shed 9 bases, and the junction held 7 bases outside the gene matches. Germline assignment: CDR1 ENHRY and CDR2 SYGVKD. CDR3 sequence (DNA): TGTGCCATCAGTGTGGACAGGGGTAACATTTCACCCCTCCACTTT. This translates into CAISVDRGNISPLHF.

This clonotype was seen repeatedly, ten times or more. The CDR3 nucleotides are TGTGCCAGTAGTGCCTACAGGGCGAATAATGAAAAACTGTTTTTT. Protein product: CASSAYRANNEKLFF. This rearrangement joins TRBV19 to TRBJ1-4, with D tentatively TRBD1 (6 bases). The CDR3 extends over 15 amino acids. Deletions cut 5 bases from V and 4 bases from J, with 14 bases between. Germline V lookup: CDR1 LNHDA, CDR2 SQIVND (reference sequence).